This T cell receptor beta chain was sequenced during a study of early T cells in non-severe SARS-CoV-2 infection. TCRdb ran MiXCR on the 5' RACE reads and lists one entry per CDR3 protein. The sample gives some 37,000 distinct CDR3 sequences, nearly 10% of which show up once; roughly 12% is in the top ten. This CDR3 contains 18 residues. V dropped 4 bases and J dropped 7; count of bases not matched to a gene: 20. Germline V gives CDR1 SGHTA, CDR2 FQGNSA. This chain connects TRBV7-2 to TRBJ1-2, with 8 bases that match TRBD1. The receptor's source is an adult who was a healthcare worker with PCR-confirmed SARS-CoV-2 infection or an uninfected control (not recorded which). The source material was whole blood. This CDR3 is CASSSTLTGADFLSGYTF. The CDR3 nucleotides read TGTGCCAGCAGCTCGACTCTGACAGGGGCCGATTTTCTTTCTGGCTACACCTTC.